The entry below describes one TCR beta chain. There are a few counts of this clonotype. Its antigen is currently not known. Within one base of it there is no much larger clone, and no base qualities were kept. This record belongs to a study of response to subunit inactivated influenza vaccine (dated by TCRdb to the late 2010s). At the level of the whole study: Deep quantitative T cell receptor repertoire profiling was used in the study to track responses to a trivalent subunit inactivated influenza vaccine.

The CDR3 contains 12 residues, cysteine and phenylalanine counted. The retained sequence is limited to the CDR3, 36 bases, with the frame set at the first base. The V end loses 6 bases and the J end loses 8 bases, and a stretch of 15 bases separates them. Sequences DFQATT (CDR1) and SNEGSKA (CDR2) are obtained from the germline V gene (reference sequence). Broader findings and caveats from the paper: The authors proposed that each seasonal influenza vaccination may bring in only a limited number of new T cells.

Preparation of the library involved RT-PCR. Sequenced on an Illumina HiSeq 2500. TCRdb cleaned the public reads at Q25 with fastp, built clones with MiXCR and kept in-frame beta chains. Duplicate CDR3 protein sequences are folded into a single record with the most common DNA and genes. The sample records approximately 680,000 distinct CDR3 sequences, roughly 14% of which are singletons. Around 10% of the sample is taken by the ten largest. This receptor was taken from a man aged 50 or older who received an inactivated influenza vaccine. Donor details come from another sample of the same person, matched by shared clones. The rearranged segments are TRBV20-1 and TRBJ2-3; no D segment can be confidently identified. Material: PBMCs from blood, obtained about 12 days after vaccination. This receptor has the CDR3 CSAPGPPATQYF. The sequenced DNA is TGCAGTGCCCCCGGGCCTCCGGCTACGCAGTATTTT.